The 21 T cell receptor beta chains presented below share a single source sample, sequenced in a study of cytomegalovirus exposure and HLA in healthy donors. Researchers ran the PCR with 60 Vbeta and 13 Jbeta primers. Sequenced by immunoSEQ multiplex PCR; TCRdb stores in-frame clones only, minus some. The table has some 170,000 clones, around 77% seen once. The material sequenced was PBMCs. Source of these receptors: a man aged 25 to 40 in good health and CMV-seropositive.

The J gene is TRBJ1-1, the V gene TRBV7-9; tentative D call: TRBD1 (6 bases). Germline-derived CDR1 and CDR2 are SEHNR and FQNEAQ (reference sequence). This CDR3 is built from 19 residues. V was shortened by 4 bases and J by 1 base, with 25 bases between the two germline ends. CDR3 DNA sequence: TGTGCCAGCAGCTCACCTCTGGACAGTTTGGCCCTAGCGAACACTGAAGCTTTCTTT. This codes for CASSSPLDSLALANTEAFF.

The chain uses TRBV6-1 and TRBJ1-1; no definite D call. CDR1 is MNHNS, CDR2 SASEGT, per germline. Deletions cut 0 bases from V and 7 bases from J, with 15 bases between. The CDR3 consists of 15 residues. The CDR3 here is CASSEAEVRGHEAFF. CDR3 in DNA: TGTGCCAGCAGTGAAGCGGAGGTAAGAGGGCATGAAGCTTTCTTT.

The genes are TRBV7-9 and TRBJ1-2; D may be TRBD1 (5 bases). V gave up 2 bases and J gave up 0 bases, with 7 bases separating them. Germline CDR1 is SEHNR and CDR2 is FQNEAQ (reference sequence). The CDR3 covers 14 residues. This CDR3 is CASSLQGTNYGYTF. In DNA form, the CDR3 reads TGTGCCAGCAGCTTACAGGGAACTAACTATGGCTACACCTTC.

The chain combines TRBV5-1 with TRBJ2-3; possibly TRBD1 for D (6 bases). CDR1 and CDR2 from the germline V gene are SGHRS and YFSETQ. V was cut by 0 bases and J by 2 bases, with 22 bases left in between. CDR3 length: 19 amino acids. The CDR3 region has the DNA TGCGCCAGCAGCTTGGCCTTGAGCGGCCAGGGGCGGAACACAGATACGCAGTATTTT. Its protein is CASSLALSGQGRNTDTQYF.

The rearrangement joins TRBV13 to TRBJ1-1, with D unresolved. The CDR3 extends over 12 amino acids. The V gene lost 5 bases and the J gene lost 4 bases, with 8 bases spanning the gap. The V gene's germline CDR1 is PRHDT and CDR2 FYEKMQ (reference sequence). The CDR3 region is CASSPPGTEAFF. The CDR3 DNA is TGTGCCAGCAGCCCTCCGGGCACTGAAGCTTTCTTT.

The chain links TRBV5-4 to TRBJ1-2; 10 bases are shared with TRBD1. CDR1 is SGHNT and CDR2 is YYREEE in the germline V gene (reference sequence). The V segment lost 3 bases and the J segment 5 bases; nucleotides outside the gene matches: 1. The CDR3 contains 13 residues. CDR3 region: CASSWDRGYGYTF. The CDR3, as DNA: TGTGCCAGCAGCTGGGACAGGGGATATGGCTACACCTTC. Looking up the rest from reference TRBV5-4 and TRBJ1-2 gives the full variable domain: ETGVTQSPTHLIKTRGQQVTLRCSSQSGHNTVSWYQQALGQGPQFIFQYYREEENGRGNFPPRFSGLQFPNYSSELNVNALELDDSALYLCASSWDRGYGYTFGSGTRLTVV.

V and J are TRBV5-1 and TRBJ1-2; possibly TRBD1 for D (6 bases). V gave up 4 bases and J gave up 3 bases, with 25 bases separating them. The CDR3 extends over 18 amino acids. Germline V gene sequence: CDR1 SGHRS, CDR2 YFSETQ. The CDR3 reads CASSATTSGTPGDYGYTF. The CDR3 DNA reads as TGCGCCAGCAGCGCCACCACCTCCGGGACACCCGGGGACTATGGCTACACCTTC.

The chain links TRBV6-4 to TRBJ2-1, with D maybe TRBD2 (6 bases). Germline assignment: CDR1 MRHNA and CDR2 SNTAGT. V lost 5 bases and J 0 bases, leaving 14 bases between the germline ends. CDR3 length: 16 amino acids. The CDR3 protein is CASSPLANSSYNEQFF. The CDR3 region has the DNA TGTGCCAGCAGTCCTCTAGCGAATAGCTCCTACAATGAGCAGTTCTTC.

The rearrangement joins TRBV6-1 to TRBJ2-7; D is possibly TRBD1 (5 bases). V lost 2 bases and J lost 6, with 17 bases in between. Germline V gives CDR1 MNHNS, CDR2 SASEGT. The CDR3 has 15 residues. The CDR3 nucleotides are TGTGCCAGCAGTGAAATGGGGCCCCCAGGCGGCGAGCAGTACTTC. The encoded protein is CASSEMGPPGGEQYF.

The rearrangement joins TRBV11-2 to TRBJ2-7, with 8 bases that match TRBD2. Germline V gives CDR1 SGHAT, CDR2 FQNNGV. After removal of 2 bases from V and 10 bases from J, the junction contained 7 bases not matched to a gene. The CDR3 runs 13 residues. The CDR3 spells CASSLYGRGDQYF. The CDR3 DNA follows: TGTGCCAGCAGCTTATATGGGCGGGGGGACCAGTACTTC.

J is TRBJ1-1 and V is TRBV6-1, with D possibly TRBD1 on 5 matching bases. Per the germline V gene, CDR1 is MNHNS and CDR2 is SASEGT. V lost 2 bases and J lost 5, with 12 bases in between. This CDR3 region has 14 residues. The CDR3 loop is CASSETGTKTEAFF. CDR3 sequence (DNA): TGTGCCAGCAGTGAAACCGGGACTAAGACTGAAGCTTTCTTT.

CDR3 amino acids: CASSAQTGTSGGETQYF. The DNA for the CDR3 is TGTGCCAGCAGCGCCCAAACAGGGACTAGCGGAGGGGAGACCCAGTACTTC. The rearrangement joins TRBV9 to TRBJ2-5, with TRBD2 matching over 11 bases. Germline CDR1 and CDR2: SGDLS and YYNGEE. The CDR3 runs 17 residues. Losses at the gene ends were 3 bases for V and 5 bases for J; bases not matched to a gene: 12.

The chain uses TRBV10-3 and TRBJ1-5; TRBD1 might be the D (6 bases). The CDR3 is made up of 15 amino acids. The germline CDR1 and CDR2 sequences are ENHRY and SYGVKD. V lost 3 bases, J lost 0 bases, and 9 bases lay in between. The CDR3 loop reads CAISETTGSNQPQHF. The CDR3 region has the DNA TGTGCCATCAGTGAAACGACAGGTAGCAATCAGCCCCAGCATTTT.

This chain uses TRBV5-1 with TRBJ2-3; 8 bases fit TRBD2. The CDR3 covers 15 residues. Trimming cost V 4 bases and J 6 bases; bases outside gene matches: 10. The germline V gene encodes CDR1 SGHRS and CDR2 YFSETQ. The CDR3: CASSAVIAGLDTQYF. As DNA, the CDR3 is TGCGCCAGCAGCGCGGTAATAGCGGGGTTGGATACGCAGTATTTT.

V is TRBV29-1 and J is TRBJ1-2; D remains unclear. The germline V gene has CDR1 SQVTM and CDR2 ANQGSEA. V was clipped by 4 bases and J by 8 bases, with 14 bases between them. This CDR3 region has 12 residues. CDR3: CSVASVAGGYTF. Written as DNA, the CDR3 is TGCAGCGTTGCGTCCGTGGCGGGGGGCTACACCTTC. The whole variable domain, remainder taken from reference TRBV29-1 and TRBJ1-2, is SAVISQKPSRDICQRGTSLTIQCQVDSQVTMMFWYRQQPGQSLTLIATANQGSEATYESGFVIDKFPISRPNLTFSTLTVSNMSPEDSSIYLCSVASVAGGYTFGSGTRLTVV.

This clone was counted only a few times. V usage is TRBV10-2 and J usage is TRBJ1-2, with D tentatively TRBD1 (5 bases). V was cut by 0 bases and J by 5 bases, with 10 bases left in between. Germline CDR1 WSHSY, CDR2 SAAADI. This CDR3 is 14 amino acids long. CDR3 in amino acids: CASSESQGTYGYTF. As DNA, the CDR3 is TGCGCCAGCAGTGAGTCTCAAGGGACTTATGGCTACACCTTC.

V gene TRBV10-3 combines with J gene TRBJ1-4; a possible D gene is TRBD1 (5 bases). This CDR3 is built from 15 residues. The V gene lost 0 bases and the J gene lost 4 bases, with 9 bases spanning the gap. Germline loops: CDR1 ENHRY, CDR2 SYGVKD. For the CDR3, the DNA is TGTGCCATCAGTGAGTCGAGAGACAGTAATGAAAAACTGTTTTTT. Protein product: CAISESRDSNEKLFF.

This clone showed up just a few times. The chain uses TRBV7-2 and TRBJ1-1; D is undetermined. Trimming shortened V by 3 bases and J by 0 bases, and 5 bases separated the two germline ends. Germline V gene sequence: CDR1 SGHTA, CDR2 FQGNSA. This CDR3 is 13 amino acids long. CDR3 bases: TGTGCCAGCAGCTTCCATTTGAACACTGAAGCTTTCTTT. Its translation: CASSFHLNTEAFF.

J is TRBJ2-5 and V is TRBV15; possibly TRBD2 for D (6 bases). Germline CDR1 LNHNV, CDR2 YYDKDF (reference sequence). The CDR3 runs 18 residues. V was pared by 1 base and J by 2 bases, with 20 bases between. For the CDR3, the DNA is TGTGCCACCAGCAGAGTAGAGAGGCGGGGTAAAATACAAGAGACCCAGTACTTC. This gives the protein CATSRVERRGKIQETQYF. The variable domain in full, completed from reference TRBV15 and TRBJ2-5, reads DAMVIQNPRYQVTQFGKPVTLSCSQTLNHNVMYWYQQKSSQAPKLLFHYYDKDFNNEADTPDNFQSRRPNTSFCFLDIRSPGLGDTAMYLCATSRVERRGKIQETQYFGPGTRLLVL.

The genes are TRBV30 and TRBJ1-1; D unresolved. Trimming cost V 5 bases and J 1 base, with 8 bases left between them. Germline V CDR1 and CDR2: GTSNPN, SVGIG (reference sequence). The CDR3 covers 12 residues. The DNA of the CDR3 is TGTGCCTGGGGCTTTGGGAACACTGAAGCTTTCTTT. Amino acid sequence: CAWGFGNTEAFF.

V is TRBV4-2 and J is TRBJ1-5; D is unclear. The germline V gene encodes CDR1 LGHNA and CDR2 YNFKEQ. The CDR3 has 14 residues. V was cut by 4 bases and J by 5 bases, with 12 bases left in between. CDR3 DNA: TGTGCCAGCAGCCGAGATGGGAGGTATCAGCCCCAGCATTTT. Translating it yields CASSRDGRYQPQHF.